The clone carrying this T cell receptor beta chain has a handful of counts. Its antigen is currently unknown. Attachment of unique molecular identifiers to individual cDNA molecules was performed. A single record per CDR3 protein comes from TCRdb applying MiXCR to the 5' RACE reads. The sample contains 85,000 to 95,000 distinct CDR3 sequences, 14% to 15% of which appear only once. CDR1 SGHRS and CDR2 YFSETQ come from the germline V gene. The CDR3 is 16 amino acids. V shed 1 base and J 10 bases; nucleotides not matched to a gene: 12. The sample is drawn from a study of early T cells in non-severe SARS-CoV-2 infection. Background on the study: Bulk RNA from unsorted whole blood was sequenced; chains were unpaired. Study-wide points: VDJdb matching favored anti-spike CD8 responses, missing private and CD4 specificities.

The chain has TRBV5-1 and TRBJ2-1, with 9 bases aligning to TRBD2. The receptor's source is an adult who was a healthcare worker with PCR-confirmed SARS-CoV-2 infection or an uninfected control (not recorded which). Material: whole blood. In nucleotides, the CDR3 is TGCGCCAGCAGCTTGTATATATCTAGCGGGGAGGGAGAGCAGTTCTTC. This translates into CASSLYISSGEGEQFF.